Listed below are T cell receptor beta chains from one sample, sequenced in a study of blood T cell repertoires in COVID-19. Only in-frame clones appear in the TCRdb table, and some are missing; sequencing was by immunoSEQ multiplex PCR. The data show 110,000 or so clones, approximately 87% seen once. The source material was peripheral blood. These receptors came from a man in his sixties with acute or convalescent COVID-19. The CDR3 runs from the conserved cysteine through the conserved F or W. The order of the fields is clone size, J gene, D gene, V gene, CDR3 protein, CDR3 DNA. A D gene is named only where the DNA matches it firmly. Rows may omit the clone size; those that give it use once, few, many or a size class.

size: -
J: TRBJ1-4
D: TRBD1
V: TRBV5-4
CDR3: CASSKDRGEEKLFF
DNA: TGTGCCAGCAGTAAGGACAGGGGGGAGGAAAAACTGTTTTTT

size: -
J: TRBJ2-1
D: TRBD2
V: TRBV27
CDR3: CASSLNRLAVYNEQFF
DNA: TGTGCCAGCAGTTTAAATCGACTAGCGGTCTACAATGAGCAGTTCTTC

size: -
J: TRBJ2-7
D: -
V: TRBV7-8
CDR3: CASSRDAPTGIDEQYF
DNA: TGTGCCAGCAGCAGAGACGCCCCAACAGGGATCGACGAGCAGTACTTC

size: -
J: TRBJ2-7
D: TRBD2
V: TRBV10-3
CDR3: CAISESISGRQEQYF
DNA: TGTGCCATCAGTGAGTCTATCAGCGGGAGACAAGAGCAGTACTTC

size: -
J: TRBJ2-1
D: -
V: TRBV19
CDR3: CASSNEDYNEQFF
DNA: TGTGCCAGTAGTAACGAGGACTACAATGAGCAGTTCTTC

size: -
J: TRBJ2-2
D: -
V: TRBV28
CDR3: CASSLLGRYTGELFF
DNA: TGTGCCAGCAGTTTATTGGGGCGTTACACCGGGGAGCTGTTTTTT

size: -
J: TRBJ2-7
D: TRBD2
V: TRBV6-2/TRBV6-3
CDR3: CASSTGTSRVSYEQYF
DNA: TGTGCCAGCAGTACCGGGACTAGCCGTGTCTCCTACGAGCAGTACTTC

size: -
J: TRBJ1-4
D: TRBD1
V: TRBV11-2
CDR3: CASSFTTGDEKLFF
DNA: TGTGCCAGCAGCTTCACGACAGGGGATGAAAAACTGTTTTTT

size: -
J: TRBJ1-5
D: -
V: TRBV21-1
CDR3: CASSTKRLVRQGSASNQPQHF
DNA: TGTGCCAGCAGCACTAAACGCCTGGTAAGACAGGGGTCAGCTAGCAATCAGCCCCAGCATTTT

size: -
J: TRBJ2-5
D: -
V: TRBV28
CDR3: CASSLANKETQYF
DNA: TGTGCCAGCAGCCTAGCAAATAAAGAGACCCAGTACTTC

size: -
J: TRBJ2-7
D: TRBD2
V: TRBV7-9
CDR3: CASSKSGRPDEQYF
DNA: TGTGCCAGCAGCAAGAGCGGGAGGCCTGACGAGCAGTACTTC

size: -
J: TRBJ2-7
D: TRBD2
V: TRBV4-2
CDR3: CASSQGLAGVSYEQYF
DNA: TGTGCCAGCAGCCAAGGCCTAGCGGGAGTCTCCTACGAGCAGTACTTC

size: few
J: TRBJ1-1
D: -
V: TRBV19
CDR3: CASNEQGGNTEAFF
DNA: TGTGCCAGTAATGAACAGGGCGGGAACACTGAAGCTTTCTTT

size: -
J: TRBJ1-6
D: TRBD1
V: TRBV6-5
CDR3: CASSYSTGVNSPLHF
DNA: TGTGCCAGCAGTTACTCCACAGGGGTGAATTCACCCCTCCACTTT

size: -
J: TRBJ1-2
D: -
V: TRBV7-2
CDR3: CASSTGGGNYGYTF
DNA: TGTGCCAGCTCCACCGGGGGAGGCAACTATGGCTACACCTTC

size: few
J: TRBJ2-3
D: TRBD1
V: TRBV7-2
CDR3: CASSPQGGRAADTQYF
DNA: TGTGCCAGCAGCCCCCAAGGGGGCAGGGCAGCGGATACGCAGTATTTT

size: -
J: TRBJ2-3
D: TRBD1
V: TRBV19
CDR3: CASCRDSSTDTQYF
DNA: TGTGCCAGTTGCCGGGACAGCAGCACAGATACGCAGTATTTT

size: -
J: TRBJ2-1
D: -
V: TRBV24-1
CDR3: CATSGQDFPSYNEQFF
DNA: TGTGCCACCAGTGGGCAGGATTTCCCTTCCTACAATGAGCAGTTCTTC

size: -
J: TRBJ1-6
D: TRBD1
V: TRBV6-5
CDR3: CARGTGSSYNSPLHF
DNA: TGTGCCAGAGGGACAGGGAGCTCCTATAATTCACCCCTCCACTTT

size: once
J: TRBJ1-2
D: -
V: TRBV5-1
CDR3: CASSLEGAGSDGYTF
DNA: TGCGCCAGCAGCTTGGAGGGCGCGGGTTCGGATGGCTACACCTTC

size: -
J: TRBJ2-7
D: -
V: TRBV5-1
CDR3: CASSLKGSSYEQYF
DNA: TGCGCCAGCAGCTTGAAAGGGAGCTCCTACGAGCAGTACTTC

size: -
J: TRBJ2-1
D: -
V: TRBV6-5
CDR3: CASSYSAGSYNEQFF
DNA: TGTGCCAGCAGTTACTCTGCGGGGTCCTACAATGAGCAGTTCTTC

size: -
J: TRBJ1-1
D: -
V: TRBV5-1
CDR3: CASSLYVGREAFF
DNA: TGCGCCAGCAGCTTATATGTGGGGCGGGAGGCTTTCTTT

size: -
J: TRBJ1-5
D: -
V: TRBV6-5
CDR3: CASTQSGGYNQPQHF
DNA: TGTGCCAGCACTCAATCTGGGGGCTATAATCAGCCCCAGCATTTT

size: -
J: TRBJ1-2
D: TRBD1
V: TRBV12-3/TRBV12-4
CDR3: CASSYDRDYGYTF
DNA: TGTGCCAGCAGTTACGACAGGGACTATGGCTACACCTTC

size: once
J: TRBJ2-7
D: TRBD2
V: TRBV11-2
CDR3: CASSFGREGYEQYF
DNA: TGTGCCAGCAGCTTCGGCAGGGAGGGCTACGAGCAGTACTTC

size: few
J: TRBJ2-1
D: -
V: TRBV4-1
CDR3: CASSQESQRTFEQFF
DNA: TGCGCCAGCAGCCAAGAATCTCAGCGGACCTTCGAGCAGTTCTTC

size: -
J: TRBJ1-1
D: -
V: TRBV4-1
CDR3: CASSQGAGLNTEAFF
DNA: TGCGCCAGCAGCCAAGGAGCAGGGCTGAACACTGAAGCTTTCTTT

size: -
J: TRBJ2-1
D: -
V: TRBV11-3
CDR3: CASSLGGQRPSNEQFF
DNA: TGTGCCAGCAGCTTAGGGGGGCAGCGACCTAGTAATGAGCAGTTCTTC

size: -
J: TRBJ1-3
D: TRBD1
V: TRBV4-2
CDR3: CASSPEGTGGASGNTIYF
DNA: TGTGCCAGCAGCCCCGAAGGGACAGGGGGCGCTTCTGGAAACACCATATATTTT

size: -
J: TRBJ1-2
D: -
V: TRBV30
CDR3: CAWSVIGGSGYTF
DNA: TGTGCCTGGAGTGTTATCGGGGGAAGTGGCTACACCTTC

size: -
J: TRBJ2-7
D: -
V: TRBV7-9
CDR3: CASSPRTTAQGTYEQYF
DNA: TGTGCCAGCAGCCCACGGACTACAGCTCAGGGTACCTACGAGCAGTACTTC

size: -
J: TRBJ1-6
D: -
V: TRBV28
CDR3: CASSDSPYNSPLHF
DNA: TGTGCCAGCTCGGACAGCCCTTATAATTCACCCCTCCACTTT

size: -
J: TRBJ1-1
D: TRBD1
V: TRBV11-2
CDR3: CASSLSPGTARMNTEAFF
DNA: TGTGCCAGCAGCTTATCCCCCGGGACAGCCCGAATGAACACTGAAGCTTTCTTT

size: -
J: TRBJ2-2
D: TRBD2
V: TRBV9
CDR3: CASSVNQAGGRDGELFF
DNA: TGTGCCAGCAGCGTAAATCAAGCGGGAGGCCGGGACGGGGAGCTGTTTTTT

size: -
J: TRBJ1-3
D: TRBD1
V: TRBV9
CDR3: CASSVGTGGMLGNTIYF
DNA: TGTGCCAGCAGCGTCGGGACAGGGGGTATGCTCGGAAACACCATATATTTT

size: -
J: TRBJ1-4
D: TRBD1
V: TRBV7-9
CDR3: CASSVTGATNEKLFF
DNA: TGTGCCAGCAGCGTTACAGGGGCAACTAATGAAAAACTGTTTTTT

size: -
J: TRBJ1-4
D: TRBD1
V: TRBV5-1
CDR3: CASSFQGADEKLFF
DNA: TGCGCCAGCAGCTTTCAGGGGGCCGATGAAAAACTGTTTTTT

size: -
J: TRBJ2-7
D: -
V: TRBV11-1
CDR3: CASSPRGLTYEQYF
DNA: TGTGCCAGCAGCCCTCGCGGACTGACGTACGAGCAGTACTTC

size: -
J: TRBJ2-5
D: -
V: TRBV13
CDR3: CASSPTGTYQETQYF
DNA: TGTGCCAGCAGCCCAACCGGGACTTACCAAGAGACCCAGTACTTC

size: -
J: TRBJ1-6
D: TRBD1
V: TRBV5-1
CDR3: CASSSPIRTGESPLHF
DNA: TGCGCCAGCAGCTCCCCCATCCGGACAGGAGAGTCACCCCTCCACTTT

size: -
J: TRBJ2-1
D: -
V: TRBV7-8
CDR3: CASSGLPSPSNEQFF
DNA: TGTGCCAGCAGCGGATTACCGTCCCCTAGTAATGAGCAGTTCTTC

size: -
J: TRBJ2-2
D: -
V: TRBV10-3
CDR3: CAISESPGGTGELFF
DNA: TGTGCCATCAGTGAGTCGCCAGGGGGGACCGGGGAGCTGTTTTTT

size: -
J: TRBJ2-1
D: TRBD2
V: TRBV11-2
CDR3: CASSSLAGKYNEQFF
DNA: TGTGCCAGCAGCTCACTAGCGGGAAAGTATAATGAGCAGTTCTTC

size: -
J: TRBJ1-4
D: -
V: TRBV11-2
CDR3: CASSPGERANFEKLFF
DNA: TGTGCCAGCAGCCCGGGAGAGAGGGCTAACTTTGAAAAACTGTTTTTT

size: -
J: TRBJ1-2
D: -
V: TRBV11-2
CDR3: CASRPSLENYGYTF
DNA: TGTGCCAGCAGACCCAGCCTGGAGAACTATGGCTACACCTTC

size: once
J: TRBJ2-3
D: -
V: TRBV2
CDR3: CASSDPGNTDTQYF
DNA: TGTGCCAGCAGTGACCCGGGAAACACAGATACGCAGTATTTT

size: -
J: TRBJ1-2
D: -
V: TRBV4-3
CDR3: CASSQGVGGYGYTF
DNA: TGCGCCAGCAGCCAAGGAGTAGGGGGCTATGGCTACACCTTC

size: few
J: TRBJ1-3
D: TRBD1
V: TRBV19
CDR3: CASMTGGTGNTIYF
DNA: TGTGCCAGTATGACAGGGGGCACTGGAAACACCATATATTTT

size: -
J: TRBJ2-2
D: -
V: TRBV27
CDR3: CASSPDWISGELFF
DNA: TGTGCCAGCAGTCCCGACTGGATCTCCGGGGAGCTGTTTTTT

size: -
J: TRBJ1-3
D: -
V: TRBV28
CDR3: CASTKLRGSGNTIYF
DNA: TGTGCCAGCACCAAGCTCAGAGGATCTGGAAACACCATATATTTT

size: -
J: TRBJ2-1
D: TRBD2
V: TRBV4-2
CDR3: CASSQDLTGGLYNEQFF
DNA: TGTGCCAGCAGCCAAGATCTAACGGGAGGTTTGTACAATGAGCAGTTCTTC

size: -
J: TRBJ2-7
D: -
V: TRBV2
CDR3: CASGQVLYEQYF
DNA: TGTGCCAGCGGTCAGGTGTTGTACGAGCAGTACTTC

size: -
J: TRBJ2-2
D: TRBD2
V: TRBV9
CDR3: CASTLAAQGTGELFF
DNA: TGTGCCAGCACCCTAGCGGCCCAAGGTACCGGGGAGCTGTTTTTT